The entry below describes one T cell receptor beta chain. The germline V gene has CDR1 MGHRA and CDR2 YSYEKL. The CDR3 has 14 amino acids. V was trimmed by 4 bases and J by 2 bases, leaving 12 bases between them. These data originate in a study of blood T cell repertoires in COVID-19. Seattle participants joined during active infection and were tracked over time. Using immunoSEQ multiplex PCR, the repertoire was profiled, and TCRdb retains in-frame clones only, with some absent. This table holds 75,000 to 90,000 clones, 90% found once. This chain joins TRBV4-1 and TRBJ2-7; possible D gene TRBD1, 6 bases. Specimen: peripheral blood. The TCR comes from a man aged 18 to 29 with COVID-19, enrolled during active disease. Here the CDR3 DNA reads TGCGCCAGCAGCCCCATGACAGGAGCCTACGAGCAGTACTTC. It specifies CASSPMTGAYEQYF.